This T cell receptor (beta chain) appears in the sequencing data of a study of T cell clusters in autoimmune cytopenias. Study summary: Per sample, median TRB depth was roughly 56,000 reads, yielding a median roughly 2,200 distinct clonotypes. Study outcomes and limitations: TRB repertoire shifts in secondary cytopenia and chronic lymphocytic leukemia mostly reflected lymphoma, not autoimmunity.

Tens of thousands of genome equivalents of blood DNA were amplified for TRB. Comments on this clonotype: Its antigen is not identified.

Multiplex touch-down PCR amplified TRB using TRB-A and TRB-B pools in one tube. TCRdb re-called the multiplex PCR reads and catalogs CDR3 proteins one per entry, DNA excluded. The listing contains some 6,600 distinct CDR3 sequences. The CDR3 extends over 14 amino acids. In germline, CDR1 is SGHAT, CDR2 FQDESV (reference sequence). The specimen sequenced was peripheral blood. The source of this sequence is a human donor with an autoimmune cytopenia or autoimmune hepatitis (not recorded which). V and J are TRBV11-1 and TRBJ1-1; the TCRdb call, TRBD1, lacks DNA for checking. Here the CDR3 reads CASSRDRDGTEAFF.